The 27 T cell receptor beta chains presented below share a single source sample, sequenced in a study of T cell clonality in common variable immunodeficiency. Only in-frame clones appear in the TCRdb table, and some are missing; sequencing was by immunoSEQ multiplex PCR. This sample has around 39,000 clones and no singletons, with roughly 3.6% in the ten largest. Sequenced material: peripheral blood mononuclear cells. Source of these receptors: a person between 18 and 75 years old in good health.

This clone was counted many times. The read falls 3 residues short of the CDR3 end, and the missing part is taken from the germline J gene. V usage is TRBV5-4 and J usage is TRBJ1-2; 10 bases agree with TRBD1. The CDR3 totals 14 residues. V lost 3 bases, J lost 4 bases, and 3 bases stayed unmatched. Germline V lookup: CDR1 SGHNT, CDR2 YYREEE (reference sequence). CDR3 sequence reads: CASSSWTGGYGYTF. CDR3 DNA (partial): TGTGCCAGCAGCTCCTGGACAGGGGGCTATGGC.

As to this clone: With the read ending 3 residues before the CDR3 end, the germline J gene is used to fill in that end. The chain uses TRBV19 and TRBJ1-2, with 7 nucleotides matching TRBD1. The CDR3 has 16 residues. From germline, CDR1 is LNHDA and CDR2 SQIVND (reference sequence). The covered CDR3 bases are TGTGCCAGTAGTATACAACAGGGGAAATCTTACAATGAC. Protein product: CASSIQQGKSYND. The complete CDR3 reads CASSIQQGKSYNDYTF.

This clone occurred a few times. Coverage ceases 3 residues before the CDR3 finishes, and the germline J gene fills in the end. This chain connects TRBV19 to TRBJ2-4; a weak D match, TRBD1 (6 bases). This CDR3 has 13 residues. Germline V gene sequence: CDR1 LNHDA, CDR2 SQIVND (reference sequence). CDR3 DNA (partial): TGTGCCAGCTCGGACAGAGATTACTATGGT. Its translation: CASSDRDYYG. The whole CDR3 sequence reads CASSDRDYYGQYF.

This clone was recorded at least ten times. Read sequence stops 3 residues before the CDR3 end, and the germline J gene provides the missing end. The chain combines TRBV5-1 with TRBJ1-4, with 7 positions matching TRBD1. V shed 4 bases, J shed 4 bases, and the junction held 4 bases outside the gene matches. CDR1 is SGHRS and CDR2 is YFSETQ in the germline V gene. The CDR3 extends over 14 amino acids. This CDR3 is CASSRGQRNEKLFF. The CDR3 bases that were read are TGCGCCAGCAGCCGGGGACAGCGTAATGAAAAA. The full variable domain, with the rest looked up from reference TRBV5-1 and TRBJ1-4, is KAGVTQTPRYLIKTRGQQVTLSCSPISGHRSVSWYQQTPGQGLQFLFEYFSETQRNKGNFPGRFSGRQFSNSRSEMNVSTLELGDSALYLCASSRGQRNEKLFFGSGTQLSVL.

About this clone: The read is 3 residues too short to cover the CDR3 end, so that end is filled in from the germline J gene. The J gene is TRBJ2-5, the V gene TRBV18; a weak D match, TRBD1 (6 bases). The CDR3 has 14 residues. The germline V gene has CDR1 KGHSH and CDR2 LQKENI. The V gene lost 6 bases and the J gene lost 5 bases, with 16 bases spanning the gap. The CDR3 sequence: CASSPLRGSETQYF. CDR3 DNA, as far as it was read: TGTGCCAGCTCCCCCTTAAGGGGGAGCGAGACC.

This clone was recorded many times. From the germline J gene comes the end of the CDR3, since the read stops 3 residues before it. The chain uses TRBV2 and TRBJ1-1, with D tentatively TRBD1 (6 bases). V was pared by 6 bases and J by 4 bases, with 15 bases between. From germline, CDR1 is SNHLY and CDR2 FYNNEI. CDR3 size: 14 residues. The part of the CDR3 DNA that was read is TGTGCCAGCAGAGCCCTCAGGGGAGGCACTGAA. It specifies CASRALRGGTE. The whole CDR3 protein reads CASRALRGGTEAFF. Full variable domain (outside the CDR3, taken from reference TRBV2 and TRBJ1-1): EPEVTQTPSHQVTQMGQEVILRCVPISNHLYFYWYRQILGQKVEFLVSFYNNEISEKSEIFDDQFSVERPDGSNFTLKIRSTKLEDSAMYFCASRALRGGTEAFFGQGTRLTVV.

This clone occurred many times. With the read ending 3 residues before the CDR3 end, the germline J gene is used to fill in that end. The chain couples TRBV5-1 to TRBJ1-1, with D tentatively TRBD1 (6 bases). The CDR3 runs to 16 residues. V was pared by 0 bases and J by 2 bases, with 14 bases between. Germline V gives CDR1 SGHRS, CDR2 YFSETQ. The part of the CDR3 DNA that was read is TGCGCCAGCAGCTTGGATTCAGGGGTGGGTAACACTGAA. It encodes CASSLDSGVGNTE. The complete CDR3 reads CASSLDSGVGNTEAFF. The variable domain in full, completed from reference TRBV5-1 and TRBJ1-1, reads KAGVTQTPRYLIKTRGQQVTLSCSPISGHRSVSWYQQTPGQGLQFLFEYFSETQRNKGNFPGRFSGRQFSNSRSEMNVSTLELGDSALYLCASSLDSGVGNTEAFFGQGTRLTVV.

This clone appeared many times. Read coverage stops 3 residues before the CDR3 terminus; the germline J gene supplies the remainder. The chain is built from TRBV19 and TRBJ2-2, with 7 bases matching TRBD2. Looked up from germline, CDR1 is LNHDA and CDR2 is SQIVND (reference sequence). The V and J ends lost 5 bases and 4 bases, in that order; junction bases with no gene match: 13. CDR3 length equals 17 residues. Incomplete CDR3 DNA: TGTGCCAGTAGTCCCGACGGGGGGTCTGGGGGCACCGGGGAG. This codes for CASSPDGGSGGTGE. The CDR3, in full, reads CASSPDGGSGGTGELFF.

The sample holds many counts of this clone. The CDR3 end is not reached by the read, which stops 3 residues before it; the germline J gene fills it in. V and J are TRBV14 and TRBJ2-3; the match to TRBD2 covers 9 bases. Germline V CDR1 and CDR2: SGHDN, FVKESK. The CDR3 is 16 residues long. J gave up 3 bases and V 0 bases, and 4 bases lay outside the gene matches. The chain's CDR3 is CASSQERGGPTDTQYF. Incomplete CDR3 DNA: TGTGCCAGCAGCCAAGAGCGGGGGGGCCCGACAGATACG. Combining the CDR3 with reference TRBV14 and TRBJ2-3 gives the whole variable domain EAGVTQFPSHSVIEKGQTVTLRCDPISGHDNLYWYRRVMGKEIKFLLHFVKESKQDESGMPNNRFLAERTGGTYSTLKVQPAELEDSGVYFCASSQERGGPTDTQYFGPGTRLTVL.

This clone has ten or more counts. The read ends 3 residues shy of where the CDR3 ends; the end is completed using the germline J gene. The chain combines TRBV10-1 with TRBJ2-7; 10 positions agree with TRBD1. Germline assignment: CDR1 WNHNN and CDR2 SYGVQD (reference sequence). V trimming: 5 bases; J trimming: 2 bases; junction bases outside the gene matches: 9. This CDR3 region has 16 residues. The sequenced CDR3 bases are TGCGCCAGCAGTAGTTCGGGACAGGGGCCCACCTACGAG. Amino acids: CASSSSGQGPTYE. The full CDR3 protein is CASSSSGQGPTYEQYF.

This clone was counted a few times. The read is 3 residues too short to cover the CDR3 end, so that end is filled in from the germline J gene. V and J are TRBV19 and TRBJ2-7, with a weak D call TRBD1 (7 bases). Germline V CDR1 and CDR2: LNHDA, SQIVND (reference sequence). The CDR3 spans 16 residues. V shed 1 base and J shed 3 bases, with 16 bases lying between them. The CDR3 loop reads CASSIAEGRGDYEQYF. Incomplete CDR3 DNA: TGTGCCAGTAGTATAGCCGAGGGCAGGGGGGACTACGAG.

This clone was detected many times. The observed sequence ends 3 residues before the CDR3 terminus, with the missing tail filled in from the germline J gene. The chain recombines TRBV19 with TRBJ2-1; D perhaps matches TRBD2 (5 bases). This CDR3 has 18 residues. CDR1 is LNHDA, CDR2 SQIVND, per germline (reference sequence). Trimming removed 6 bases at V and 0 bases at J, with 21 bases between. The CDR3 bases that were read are TGTGCCAGTAGCCCCATAAGTCGAGGGCTGAGCTCCTACAATGAG. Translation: CASSPISRGLSSYNE. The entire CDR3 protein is CASSPISRGLSSYNEQFF. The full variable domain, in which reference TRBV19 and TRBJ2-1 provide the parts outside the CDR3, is DGGITQSPKYLFRKEGQNVTLSCEQNLNHDAMYWYRQDPGQGLRLIYYSQIVNDFQKGDIAEGYSVSREKKESFPLTVTSAQKNPTAFYLCASSPISRGLSSYNEQFFGPGTRLTVL.

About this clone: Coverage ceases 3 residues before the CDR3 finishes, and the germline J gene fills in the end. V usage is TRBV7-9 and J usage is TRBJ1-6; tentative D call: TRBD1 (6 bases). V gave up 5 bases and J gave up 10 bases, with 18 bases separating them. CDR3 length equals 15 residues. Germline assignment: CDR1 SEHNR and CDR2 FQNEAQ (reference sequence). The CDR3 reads CASSGDGGAQSPLHF. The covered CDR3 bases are TGTGCCAGCAGCGGGGATGGGGGGGCTCAGTCACCC.

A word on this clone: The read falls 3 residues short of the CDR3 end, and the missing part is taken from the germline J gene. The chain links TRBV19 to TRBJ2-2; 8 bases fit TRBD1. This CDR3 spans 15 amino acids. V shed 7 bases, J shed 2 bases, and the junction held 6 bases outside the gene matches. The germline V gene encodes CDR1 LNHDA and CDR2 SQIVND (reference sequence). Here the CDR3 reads CASIPGQENTGELFF. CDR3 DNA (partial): TGTGCCAGTATCCCGGGACAGGAAAACACCGGGGAG.

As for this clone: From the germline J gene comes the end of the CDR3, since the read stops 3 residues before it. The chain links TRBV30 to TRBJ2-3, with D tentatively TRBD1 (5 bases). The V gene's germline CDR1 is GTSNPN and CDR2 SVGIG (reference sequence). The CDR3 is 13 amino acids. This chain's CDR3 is CAWSGAGNQPQYF. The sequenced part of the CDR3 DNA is TGTGCCTGGAGTGGGGCAGGGAATCAGCCG.

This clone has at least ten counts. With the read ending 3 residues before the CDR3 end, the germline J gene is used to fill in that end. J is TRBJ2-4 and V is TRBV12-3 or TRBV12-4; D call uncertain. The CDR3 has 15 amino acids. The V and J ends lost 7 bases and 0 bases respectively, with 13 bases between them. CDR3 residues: CASKPPSGAKNIQYF. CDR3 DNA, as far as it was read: TGTGCCAGCAAACCCCCCTCGGGAGCCAAAAACATT.

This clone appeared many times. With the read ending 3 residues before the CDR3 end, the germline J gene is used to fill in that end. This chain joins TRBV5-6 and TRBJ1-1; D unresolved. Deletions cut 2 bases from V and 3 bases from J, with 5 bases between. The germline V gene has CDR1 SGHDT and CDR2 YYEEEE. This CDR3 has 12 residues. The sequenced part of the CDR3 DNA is TGTGCCAGCAGCTTTGGCTACACTGAA. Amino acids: CASSFGYTE. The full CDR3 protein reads CASSFGYTEAFF.

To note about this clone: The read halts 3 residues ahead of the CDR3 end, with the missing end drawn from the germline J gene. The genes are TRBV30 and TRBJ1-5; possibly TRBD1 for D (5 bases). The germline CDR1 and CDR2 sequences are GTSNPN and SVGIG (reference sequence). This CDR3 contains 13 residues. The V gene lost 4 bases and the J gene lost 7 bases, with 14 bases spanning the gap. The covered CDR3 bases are TGTGCCTGGAACCTCCTTGGGGGGCAGCCC. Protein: CAWNLLGGQP. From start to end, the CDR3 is CAWNLLGGQPQHF.

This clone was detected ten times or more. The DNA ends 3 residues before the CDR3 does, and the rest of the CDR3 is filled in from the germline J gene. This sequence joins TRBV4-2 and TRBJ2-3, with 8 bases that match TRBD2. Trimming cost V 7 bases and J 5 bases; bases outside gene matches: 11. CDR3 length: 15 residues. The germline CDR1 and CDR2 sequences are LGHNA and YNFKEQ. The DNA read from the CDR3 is TGTGCCAGCACACCGGGGGGGGTAGGCGGAGATACG. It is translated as CASTPGGVGGDT. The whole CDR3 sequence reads CASTPGGVGGDTQYF.

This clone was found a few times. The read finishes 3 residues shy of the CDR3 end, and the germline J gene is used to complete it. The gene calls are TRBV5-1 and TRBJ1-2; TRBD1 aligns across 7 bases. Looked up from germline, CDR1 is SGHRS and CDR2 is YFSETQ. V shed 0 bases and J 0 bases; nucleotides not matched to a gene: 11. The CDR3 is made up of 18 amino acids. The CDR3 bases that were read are TGCGCCAGCAGCTTGGGAGGCGACAGGGCCAGTTCTAACTATGGC. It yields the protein CASSLGGDRASSNYG. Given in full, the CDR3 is CASSLGGDRASSNYGYTF.

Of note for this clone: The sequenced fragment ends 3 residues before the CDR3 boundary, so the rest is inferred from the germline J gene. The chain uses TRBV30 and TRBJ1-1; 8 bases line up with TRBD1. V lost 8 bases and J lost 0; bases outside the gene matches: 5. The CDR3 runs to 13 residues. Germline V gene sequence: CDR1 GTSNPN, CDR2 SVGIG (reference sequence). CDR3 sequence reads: CAAHRGMNTEAFF. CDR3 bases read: TGTGCCGCCCACAGGGGGATGAACACTGAA.

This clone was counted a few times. CDR3 DNA (partial): TGTGCCAGCAGTTCTTACTACGAG. It translates to CASSSYYE. The entire CDR3 protein reads CASSSYYEQYF. The chain uses TRBV6-2 or TRBV6-3 and TRBJ2-7; no firm D call. The read ends 3 residues before the CDR3 terminus; that terminus is restored from the germline J gene. CDR1 and CDR2 (germline): MNHEY, SVGEGT. The V gene lost 4 bases and the J gene lost 3 bases, with 4 bases spanning the gap. This CDR3 region has 11 residues.

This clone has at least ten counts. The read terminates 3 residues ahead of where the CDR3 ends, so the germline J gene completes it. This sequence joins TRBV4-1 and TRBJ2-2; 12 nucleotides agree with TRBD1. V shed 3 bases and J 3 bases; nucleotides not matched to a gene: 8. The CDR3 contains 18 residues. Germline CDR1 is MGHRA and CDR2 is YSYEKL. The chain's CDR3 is CASSHSPGQGAHTGELFF. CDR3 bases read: TGCGCCAGCAGCCACTCACCGGGACAGGGGGCGCACACCGGGGAG.

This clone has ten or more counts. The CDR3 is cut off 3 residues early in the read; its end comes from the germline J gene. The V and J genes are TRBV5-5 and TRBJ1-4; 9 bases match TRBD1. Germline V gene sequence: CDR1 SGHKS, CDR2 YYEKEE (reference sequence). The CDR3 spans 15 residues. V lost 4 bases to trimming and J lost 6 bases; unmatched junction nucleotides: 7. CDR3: CASSNTGGNDEKLFF. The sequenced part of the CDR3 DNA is TGTGCCAGCAGCAATACAGGGGGCAATGATGAAAAA.

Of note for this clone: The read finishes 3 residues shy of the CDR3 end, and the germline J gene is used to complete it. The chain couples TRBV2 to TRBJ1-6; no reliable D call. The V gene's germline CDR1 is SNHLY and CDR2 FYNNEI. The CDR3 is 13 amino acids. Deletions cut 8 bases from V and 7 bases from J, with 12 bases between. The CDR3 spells CASETKGNSPLHF. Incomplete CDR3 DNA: TGTGCCAGCGAGACTAAGGGAAATTCACCC.

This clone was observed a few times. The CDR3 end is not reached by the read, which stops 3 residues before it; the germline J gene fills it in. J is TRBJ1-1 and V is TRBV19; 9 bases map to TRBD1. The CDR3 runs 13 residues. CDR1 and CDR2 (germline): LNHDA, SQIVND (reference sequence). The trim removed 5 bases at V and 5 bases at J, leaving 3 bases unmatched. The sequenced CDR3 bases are TGTGCCAGTAGTCTGGGACAGGGTACTGAA. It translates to CASSLGQGTE. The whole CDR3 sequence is CASSLGQGTEAFF.

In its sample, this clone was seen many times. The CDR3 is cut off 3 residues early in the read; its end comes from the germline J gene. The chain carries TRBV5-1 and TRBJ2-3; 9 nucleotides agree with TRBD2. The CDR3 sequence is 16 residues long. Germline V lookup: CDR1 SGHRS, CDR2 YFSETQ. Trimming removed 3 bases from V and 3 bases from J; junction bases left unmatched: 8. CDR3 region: CASSSLAGANTDTQYF. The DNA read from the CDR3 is TGCGCCAGCAGCTCTTTAGCGGGGGCCAATACAGATACG. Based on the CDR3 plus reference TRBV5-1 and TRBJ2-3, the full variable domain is KAGVTQTPRYLIKTRGQQVTLSCSPISGHRSVSWYQQTPGQGLQFLFEYFSETQRNKGNFPGRFSGRQFSNSRSEMNVSTLELGDSALYLCASSSLAGANTDTQYFGPGTRLTVL.